This T cell receptor (beta chain) was sequenced for a study of T cell responses to AZD1222 COVID-19 vaccine. J gave up 5 bases and V 4 bases, and 8 bases lay outside the gene matches. Per germline, CDR1 MGHDK and CDR2 SYGVNS. The CDR3 covers 16 residues. Concerning this clone: Its antigen is unknown.

Findings of the study overall: Dominant CD4 TCR responses targeted spike regions 160-218 and 743-854. Spike-specific TCRs gained breadth and depth after people received two AZD1222 doses.

Using immunoSEQ multiplex PCR, the repertoire was profiled, and TCRdb retains in-frame clones only, with some absent. Of roughly 100,000 clones detected, 88% appear once; the ten largest clones hold around 9.1%. The TCR comes from an adult in good health. The sample here was peripheral blood, taken on day 0 of AZD1222 vaccination. The chain has TRBV25-1 and TRBJ2-2, with 9 bases that match TRBD1. As DNA, the CDR3 is TGTGCCAGCAGTGCCCGACAGGGGGTTGGGACCGGGGAGCTGTTTTTT. Translation gives CASSARQGVGTGELFF.